The entry that follows covers one T cell receptor (beta chain) sequence. The target antigen is unknown. This sample is part of a study of T cells after yellow fever vaccination. V was trimmed by 1 base and J by 7 bases, leaving 12 bases between them. Germline V lookup: CDR1 SGHRS, CDR2 YFSETQ. The CDR3 length is 14 residues. Conversion of TCR transcripts into cDNA relied on 5'RACE template switching, which added a universal primer site and UMIs. From the 5' RACE reads, TCRdb called clonotypes with MiXCR, one entry per CDR3 protein. The sample lists under 400,000 distinct CDR3 sequences, around 10% occurring once. General observations from the study: It was the secondary response that reached its peak faster, day 5 versus 15, but it was weaker. Among all clonotypes, a small share was observed in both CD4 and CD8 compartments.

J is TRBJ2-4 and V is TRBV5-1; TRBD2 might be the D (7 bases). The sequences come from PBMCs, collected on the day of the first yellow fever vaccination. The source is a young man who received the YFV17D yellow fever vaccine. The CDR3 reads CASSLLGRGNIQYF. The DNA of the CDR3 is TGCGCCAGCAGCTTGCTTGGGAGGGGGAACATTCAGTACTTC.